This is a list of T cell receptor beta chains from one sample in a study of T-cell reconstitution after alpha-beta-depleted transplantation in children. TCRdb fed the PCR reads into MiXCR, producing one record per CDR3 protein. The profile covers fewer than 450,000 distinct CDR3 sequences, with 15% to 20% appearing a single time and approximately 44% taken by the ten largest. The sequencing used PBMCs, mostly from graft donor cells, collected 360 days after TCRalphabeta/CD19-depleted stem cell transplant. These receptors were collected from a male patient between 2 and 15 years old who had a stem cell transplant for acute lymphoblastic leukemia, so the T cells may come from the graft donor. Both conserved end residues are part of each CDR3. Fields, in order: clone size, J gene, D gene, V gene, CDR3 DNA, CDR3 protein. D genes are given only for firm matches. A clone size is listed for some rows: how often the clone was seen (once, few, many), or a class if it is expanded.

clone_size: .; j_call: TRBJ2-1; d_call: TRBD1; v_call: TRBV29-1; cdr3_nt: TGCAGCGTTGTAGGGGACAGGGCCCTCTACAATGAGCAGTTCTTC; cdr3_aa: CSVVGDRALYNEQFF
clone_size: many; j_call: TRBJ2-2; d_call: TRBD2; v_call: TRBV4-3; cdr3_nt: TGCGCCAGCAGCCAGGCCCCTCGGGTAGCGGGGACCGGGGAGCTGTTTTTT; cdr3_aa: CASSQAPRVAGTGELFF
clone_size: few; j_call: TRBJ2-5; d_call: TRBD2; v_call: TRBV19; cdr3_nt: TGTGCCAGTAGGCAAGCGGGAGTAAGGGAGACCCAGTACTTC; cdr3_aa: CASRQAGVRETQYF
clone_size: few; j_call: TRBJ2-5; d_call: .; v_call: TRBV5-4; cdr3_nt: TGTGCCAGCAGCTTGAAAGGATCGGGAAAGGGGGGAGAGACCCAGTACTTC; cdr3_aa: CASSLKGSGKGGETQYF
clone_size: many; j_call: TRBJ2-7; d_call: .; v_call: TRBV18; cdr3_nt: TGTGCCAGCTCACCAGTCCGCGGCTACGAGCAGTACTTC; cdr3_aa: CASSPVRGYEQYF
clone_size: .; j_call: TRBJ2-1; d_call: .; v_call: TRBV9; cdr3_nt: TGTGCCAGCAGCGCACCCCCGGGCTACAATGAGCAGTTCTTC; cdr3_aa: CASSAPPGYNEQFF
clone_size: few; j_call: TRBJ2-2; d_call: TRBD1; v_call: TRBV5-1; cdr3_nt: TGCGCCAGCAGCTTGCACAGGGGGCGGAACACCGGGGAGCTGTTTTTT; cdr3_aa: CASSLHRGRNTGELFF
clone_size: few; j_call: TRBJ2-7; d_call: TRBD2; v_call: TRBV4-1; cdr3_nt: TGCGCCAGCAGCCGAGCACGACTAGCGGGAGTCTTTACCTCCTACGAGCAGTACTTC; cdr3_aa: CASSRARLAGVFTSYEQYF
clone_size: .; j_call: TRBJ2-2; d_call: .; v_call: TRBV25-1; cdr3_nt: TGTGCCAGCAGTGATCAGTACACCGGGGAGCTGTTTTTT; cdr3_aa: CASSDQYTGELFF
clone_size: .; j_call: TRBJ2-7; d_call: .; v_call: TRBV30; cdr3_nt: TGTGCCTGGAGTGGACAGACCTACGAGCAGTACTTC; cdr3_aa: CAWSGQTYEQYF
clone_size: few; j_call: TRBJ1-3; d_call: TRBD1; v_call: TRBV12-3/TRBV12-4; cdr3_nt: TGTGCCAGCAGTTTATGGGGGACAGTCGGAAACACCATATATTTT; cdr3_aa: CASSLWGTVGNTIYF
clone_size: once; j_call: TRBJ2-4; d_call: .; v_call: TRBV4-2; cdr3_nt: TGTGCCAGCAGCCAGAGTAGCATTCAGTACTTC; cdr3_aa: CASSQSSIQYF
clone_size: .; j_call: TRBJ2-5; d_call: .; v_call: TRBV27; cdr3_nt: TGTGCCAGCAGTTTATCGTGGGGGCCGGGGAGTCACCAAGAGACCCAGTACTTC; cdr3_aa: CASSLSWGPGSHQETQYF
clone_size: .; j_call: TRBJ2-5; d_call: .; v_call: TRBV11-2; cdr3_nt: TGTGCCAGCAGCTTGTACAGGACCCCGGAGACCCAGTACTTC; cdr3_aa: CASSLYRTPETQYF
clone_size: .; j_call: TRBJ2-3; d_call: .; v_call: TRBV7-8; cdr3_nt: TGTGCCAGCAGCTTAGACCCCCGGACCGTCCCAGAAGCGCAGTATTTT; cdr3_aa: CASSLDPRTVPEAQYF
clone_size: .; j_call: TRBJ2-4; d_call: .; v_call: TRBV20-1; cdr3_nt: TGCAGTGCTATGCGCCCAACATGGGGGGCCGCCAAAAACATTCAGTACTTC; cdr3_aa: CSAMRPTWGAAKNIQYF
clone_size: .; j_call: TRBJ1-5; d_call: .; v_call: TRBV13; cdr3_nt: TGTGCCAGCAGCTTAGGGGGTCTTCAGCCCCAGCATTTT; cdr3_aa: CASSLGGLQPQHF
clone_size: many; j_call: TRBJ1-5; d_call: TRBD1; v_call: TRBV11-3; cdr3_nt: TGTGCCACCGATAGACAGGGAAGTCAGCCCCAGCATTTT; cdr3_aa: CATDRQGSQPQHF
clone_size: few; j_call: TRBJ2-2; d_call: TRBD1; v_call: TRBV10-1; cdr3_nt: TGCGCCAGCAGTGGTGCCCTGGGACAGGGGATCAACACCGGGGAGCTGTTTTTT; cdr3_aa: CASSGALGQGINTGELFF
clone_size: many; j_call: TRBJ1-2; d_call: .; v_call: TRBV12-3/TRBV12-4; cdr3_nt: TGTGCCAGCAGTTTGGGTGGGACATTCTATGGCTACACCTTC; cdr3_aa: CASSLGGTFYGYTF
clone_size: many; j_call: TRBJ1-5; d_call: .; v_call: TRBV4-1; cdr3_nt: TGCGCCAGCAGCCAAACCCCAGACCGACCCCAGCATTTT; cdr3_aa: CASSQTPDRPQHF
clone_size: few; j_call: TRBJ2-1; d_call: .; v_call: TRBV20-1; cdr3_nt: TGCAGTGCTAGTGGCTCGCTAGCAAGCTCCTACAATGAGCAGTTCTTC; cdr3_aa: CSASGSLASSYNEQFF
clone_size: .; j_call: TRBJ1-3; d_call: .; v_call: TRBV4-1; cdr3_nt: TGCGCCAGCAGCCAAAAAGGGGATGCGGGAAACACCATATATTTT; cdr3_aa: CASSQKGDAGNTIYF
clone_size: .; j_call: TRBJ2-1; d_call: .; v_call: TRBV2; cdr3_nt: TGTGCCAGCAGTGACGTGGGCCGCCCGGTGGATGAGCAGTTCTTC; cdr3_aa: CASSDVGRPVDEQFF
clone_size: few; j_call: TRBJ1-5; d_call: .; v_call: TRBV4-1; cdr3_nt: TGCGCCAGCAGCCAAGTACAGAGGCAGATCGGCAATCAGCCCCAGCATTTT; cdr3_aa: CASSQVQRQIGNQPQHF
clone_size: .; j_call: TRBJ2-1; d_call: .; v_call: TRBV13; cdr3_nt: TGTGCCAGCAGCTACCGCGGGATCTACAATGAGCAGTTCTTC; cdr3_aa: CASSYRGIYNEQFF
clone_size: few; j_call: TRBJ2-7; d_call: .; v_call: TRBV4-3; cdr3_nt: TGCGCCAGCAGCCAACTACCTGGGGGGTACGAGCAGTACTTC; cdr3_aa: CASSQLPGGYEQYF
clone_size: .; j_call: TRBJ2-2; d_call: .; v_call: TRBV7-2; cdr3_nt: TGTGCCAGCAGCTTAGCATACGGCCCGAACACCGGGGAGCTGTTTTTT; cdr3_aa: CASSLAYGPNTGELFF
clone_size: .; j_call: TRBJ2-7; d_call: .; v_call: TRBV10-3; cdr3_nt: TGTGCCATCAGTGACCAGAAGGCCTACGAGCAGTACTTC; cdr3_aa: CAISDQKAYEQYF
clone_size: few; j_call: TRBJ2-1; d_call: .; v_call: TRBV7-2; cdr3_nt: TGTGCCAGCAGCTTAGGCAGAGAATACAATGAGCAGTTCTTC; cdr3_aa: CASSLGREYNEQFF
clone_size: few; j_call: TRBJ2-7; d_call: TRBD1; v_call: TRBV28; cdr3_nt: TGTGCCAGCAGTTTATGGGACAGGGGGCGGACCGAGCAGTACTTC; cdr3_aa: CASSLWDRGRTEQYF
clone_size: .; j_call: TRBJ2-1; d_call: TRBD2; v_call: TRBV12-3/TRBV12-4; cdr3_nt: TGTGCCAGCAGTCCCCGGACTAGCGGGAGGGCGGGAAATGAGCAGTTCTTC; cdr3_aa: CASSPRTSGRAGNEQFF
clone_size: many; j_call: TRBJ2-2; d_call: .; v_call: TRBV29-1; cdr3_nt: TGCAGCGTTGCCACGGGGGGCGCCACCGGGGAGCTGTTTTTT; cdr3_aa: CSVATGGATGELFF
clone_size: .; j_call: TRBJ1-6; d_call: TRBD1; v_call: TRBV3-1; cdr3_nt: TGTGCCAGCAGCCTTGCAGCCGGGACAGCAAATTCACCCCTCCACTTT; cdr3_aa: CASSLAAGTANSPLHF
clone_size: few; j_call: TRBJ2-1; d_call: TRBD2; v_call: TRBV4-1; cdr3_nt: TGCGCCAGCAGCCAAGATAAAGTAGTAGCGGGAGGGGATGAGCAGTTCTTC; cdr3_aa: CASSQDKVVAGGDEQFF
clone_size: .; j_call: TRBJ2-5; d_call: TRBD1; v_call: TRBV7-9; cdr3_nt: TGTGCCAGCACCCTCCCGGGACAGGGGGCAGGAGAGACCCAGTACTTC; cdr3_aa: CASTLPGQGAGETQYF
clone_size: few; j_call: TRBJ2-7; d_call: TRBD1; v_call: TRBV30; cdr3_nt: TGTGCCTGGAGTGGGACAGGGGTCAACGAGCAGTACTTC; cdr3_aa: CAWSGTGVNEQYF
clone_size: .; j_call: TRBJ2-7; d_call: TRBD2; v_call: TRBV20-1; cdr3_nt: TGCAGCACACTAGCGATACGCCGATCAAACTACGAGCAGTACTTC; cdr3_aa: CSTLAIRRSNYEQYF
clone_size: few; j_call: TRBJ2-3; d_call: .; v_call: TRBV20-1; cdr3_nt: TGCAGTGCTCAGGGACTCCTGAGCACAGATACGCAGTATTTT; cdr3_aa: CSAQGLLSTDTQYF
clone_size: few; j_call: TRBJ2-2; d_call: .; v_call: TRBV18; cdr3_nt: TGTGCCAGCTCCCTGGGACCTCCGAACACCGGGGAGCTGTTTTTT; cdr3_aa: CASSLGPPNTGELFF
clone_size: few; j_call: TRBJ2-4; d_call: .; v_call: TRBV9; cdr3_nt: TGTGCCAGCAGCGTAGGGCAGGCCAACATTCAGTACTTC; cdr3_aa: CASSVGQANIQYF
clone_size: .; j_call: TRBJ2-1; d_call: .; v_call: TRBV6-6; cdr3_nt: TGTGCCAGCAGTTACGTCTCAGACTTCTTGCAGTTCTTC; cdr3_aa: CASSYVSDFLQFF
clone_size: once; j_call: TRBJ2-5; d_call: .; v_call: TRBV7-3; cdr3_nt: TGTGCCAGCAGCTTAACGGGGGGCTCGGAGACCCAGTACTTC; cdr3_aa: CASSLTGGSETQYF
clone_size: few; j_call: TRBJ1-2; d_call: .; v_call: TRBV29-1; cdr3_nt: TGCAGCGTTGAAGAGGGGGTCGGGACCCCAAAAACCTTC; cdr3_aa: CSVEEGVGTPKTF
clone_size: .; j_call: TRBJ1-3; d_call: .; v_call: TRBV7-2; cdr3_nt: TGTGCCAGCAGCTTAGCGAGAAACACCATATATTTT; cdr3_aa: CASSLARNTIYF
clone_size: many; j_call: TRBJ2-1; d_call: TRBD2; v_call: TRBV28; cdr3_nt: TGTGCCAGCAGTTTATCTTTATGGGAGGATGGACTAGCGGGAGGGGGCTCCTACAATGAGCAGTTCTTC; cdr3_aa: CASSLSLWEDGLAGGGSYNEQFF
clone_size: .; j_call: TRBJ1-5; d_call: TRBD1; v_call: TRBV4-1; cdr3_nt: TGCGCCAGCAGCCTACAGGGGGCTCAGCCCCAGCATTTT; cdr3_aa: CASSLQGAQPQHF